This record concerns one T cell receptor (beta chain) sequence. The antigen it binds to is not known. No much larger clone is present one base from it, and per-base qualities are unavailable. This sample is part of a study of cytotoxic CD8 clonotypes in ibrutinib-treated CLL (dated by TCRdb to 2020 to 2022). About the investigation overall: The cohort had 11 relapsed/refractory and more than 14 treatment-naive patients; 17 to 18 were IGHV unmutated. Cryopreserved peripheral blood mononuclear cells were obtained before treatment, at response, and at either sustained remission or disease progression. All remission and progressive disease samples were collected while patients were still receiving ibrutinib. On average, each sample yielded about 260,000 productive templates and around 98,000 productive rearrangements. Partial responses were observed in about 25 patients and complete responses in 2; after a median follow-up of around 64 months, remission was maintained in roughly 14 patients and progression was observed in approximately 12. Longitudinal samples were obtainable from about 30% of the 86 participants in the trial. Response samples were taken after a median of roughly eleven months on treatment, ranging from about 6 to 40 months. The paper's findings and limits, for the study overall: At baseline, clonality was higher than in age-matched healthy donors and showed a strong correlation with circulating CD8+ T-cell counts. Sampling times were not matched between sustained-remission and progressing patients, and lymph node repertoires were not studied. Public clonotypes were rare and either shrank or stayed stable during treatment, and the rise in clonality at ibrutinib response reflected expansion of private clonotypes. At ibrutinib response clonality went up, during sustained remission it held steady, and at progression it dropped back toward baseline.

Each clonotype received, on average, approximately 9.9x coverage in deep resolution sequencing performed on a MiSeq, where the target depth lay between 1 in 1 million and 1 in 200,000 T cells. The immunoSEQ hsTCRB Kit was used to generate the TCR beta libraries. The paper's processing steps were these. The data were analyzed with ImmunoSEQ Analyzer and ImmunoSEQ Data Assistant, and V, D and J gene assignments followed IMGT definitions. Clonality, with values ranging from 0 to 1, was calculated as one minus the normalized Shannon entropy of productive rearrangement frequencies. Public clonotype analysis was restricted to overrepresented clonotypes comprising at least 0.05% of each patient's repertoire. Repertoires from 10 to 15 age-matched healthy donors in immuneACCESS were used as clonality controls. This immuneACCESS table, as held by TCRdb, lists in-frame sequences with V and J called but not all clones. Of the missing ones, under half trace to an unresolved V gene in checked studies; the others have no known cause. V and J calls and clone size are as listed in that table; D and trimming were resolved from the DNA. This sample has about 160,000 clones in its table, and about four fifths of those were observed once. The ten top clones hold roughly 1.9% of the sample.

The meaning of the sample's time point label: eleven to twelve months on ibrutinib. For TCR beta library preparation, 1.5 to 2 micrograms of genomic DNA were extracted from the cryopreserved PBMCs. Longitudinal blood samples from CLL patients on ibrutinib monotherapy underwent high-throughput TCR beta sequencing. The patients took part in an open-label, single-center phase 2 trial of ibrutinib monotherapy. The CDR3 numbers 16 residues from cysteine through phenylalanine. Here the CDR3 DNA is all that survives: 48 bases in frame from base 1. The germline V gene (reference sequence) specifies LNHDA as CDR1 and SQIVND as CDR2. V sheds 8 bases and J sheds 0 bases, leaving 17 bases between their ends.

The chain links TRBV19 with TRBJ1-5; the D gene is perhaps TRBD1, on 5 matching bases. The sequences come from PBMCs, collected after 12 months of ibrutinib treatment. The TCR sequence derives from a human donor with chronic lymphocytic leukemia. The CDR3 reads as follows: CASCQSRGASNQPQHF. In nucleotide form, the sequence is TGTGCCAGTTGTCAAAGTAGGGGTGCTAGCAATCAGCCCCAGCATTTT.